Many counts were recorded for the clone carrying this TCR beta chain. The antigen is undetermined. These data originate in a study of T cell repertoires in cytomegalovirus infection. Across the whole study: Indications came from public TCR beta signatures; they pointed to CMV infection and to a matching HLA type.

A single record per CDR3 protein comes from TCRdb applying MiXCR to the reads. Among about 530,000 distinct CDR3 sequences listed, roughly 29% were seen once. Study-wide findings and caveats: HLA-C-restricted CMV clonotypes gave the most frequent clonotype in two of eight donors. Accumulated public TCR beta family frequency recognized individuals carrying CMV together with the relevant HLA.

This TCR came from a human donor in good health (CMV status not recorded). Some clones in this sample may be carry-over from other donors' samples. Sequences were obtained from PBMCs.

CDR3 amino acids: CASSNPWSKNIQYF. The CDR3 DNA follows: TGTGCCAGCAGTAACCCCTGGTCCAAAAACATTCAGTACTTC. The chain links TRBV12-3 or TRBV12-4 to TRBJ2-4, with D uncertain. Trimming removed 5 bases from V and 2 bases from J, with 10 bases in between. The CDR3 contains 14 residues.